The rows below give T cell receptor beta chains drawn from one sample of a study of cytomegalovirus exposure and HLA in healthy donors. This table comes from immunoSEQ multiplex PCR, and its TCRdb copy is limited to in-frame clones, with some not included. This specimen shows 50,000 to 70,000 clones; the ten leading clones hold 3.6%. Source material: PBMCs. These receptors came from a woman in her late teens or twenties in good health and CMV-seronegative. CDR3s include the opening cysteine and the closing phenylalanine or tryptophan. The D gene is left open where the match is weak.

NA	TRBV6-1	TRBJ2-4	TGTGCCAGCAGTGAGGTGCTGGAGGCCGAGGGAAGTCAGTACTTC	CASSEVLEAEGSQYF
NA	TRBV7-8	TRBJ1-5	TGTGCCAGCAGCCCCGGGTCACAGCCCCAGCATTTT	CASSPGSQPQHF
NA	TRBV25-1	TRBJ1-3	TGTGCCAGCAGTGAGGGGGGGCGCCGGCACACCATATATTTT	CASSEGGRRHTIYF
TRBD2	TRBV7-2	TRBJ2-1	TGTGCCAGCAGCTTCGGACTAGAGACTCTGGGTGAGCAGTTCTTC	CASSFGLETLGEQFF
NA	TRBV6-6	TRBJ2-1	TGTGCCAGCAGTCTACGGACGGGACTGAATGAGCAGTTCTTC	CASSLRTGLNEQFF
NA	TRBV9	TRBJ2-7	TGTGCCAGCAGCTCGGGGGTCGGAGCCTACGAGCAGTACTTC	CASSSGVGAYEQYF
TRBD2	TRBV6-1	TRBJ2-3	TGTGCCAGCAGTGAGCGCCTAGCGGGCACAGATACGCAGTATTTT	CASSERLAGTDTQYF
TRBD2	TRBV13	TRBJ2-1	TGTGCCAGCAGCTCGACCCAGGGACTACCATTAGGCAATGAGCAGTTCTTC	CASSSTQGLPLGNEQFF
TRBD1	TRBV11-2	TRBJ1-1	TGTGCCAGCAGCTTTGGACAGGGATCAACTGAAGCTTTCTTT	CASSFGQGSTEAFF
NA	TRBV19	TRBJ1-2	TGTGCCAGTAGTATAGCGCGGGATGGCTACACCTTC	CASSIARDGYTF
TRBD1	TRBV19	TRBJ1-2	TGTGCCAGCAGACAGGGGAGCTATGGCTACACCTTC	CASRQGSYGYTF
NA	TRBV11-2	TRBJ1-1	TGTGCCAGCAGCTTATTCTCTATTCCTGAAGCTTTCTTT	CASSLFSIPEAFF
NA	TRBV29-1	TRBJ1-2	TGCAGCGTTGAAGAATACGTCAGGCGCTCTAACTATGGCTACACCTTC	CSVEEYVRRSNYGYTF
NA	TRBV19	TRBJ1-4	TGTGCCAGTAGTGAAGGACAGTCCGAAAAACTGTTTTTT	CASSEGQSEKLFF
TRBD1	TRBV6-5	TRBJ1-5	TGTGCCAGCAGTAAGAGACAGGGTGGACAGCCCCAGCATTTT	CASSKRQGGQPQHF
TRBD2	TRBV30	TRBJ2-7	TGTGCCTGGAGCCAAGGTAGTAGCGGGAGGGTCGGCGAGCAGTACTTC	CAWSQGSSGRVGEQYF